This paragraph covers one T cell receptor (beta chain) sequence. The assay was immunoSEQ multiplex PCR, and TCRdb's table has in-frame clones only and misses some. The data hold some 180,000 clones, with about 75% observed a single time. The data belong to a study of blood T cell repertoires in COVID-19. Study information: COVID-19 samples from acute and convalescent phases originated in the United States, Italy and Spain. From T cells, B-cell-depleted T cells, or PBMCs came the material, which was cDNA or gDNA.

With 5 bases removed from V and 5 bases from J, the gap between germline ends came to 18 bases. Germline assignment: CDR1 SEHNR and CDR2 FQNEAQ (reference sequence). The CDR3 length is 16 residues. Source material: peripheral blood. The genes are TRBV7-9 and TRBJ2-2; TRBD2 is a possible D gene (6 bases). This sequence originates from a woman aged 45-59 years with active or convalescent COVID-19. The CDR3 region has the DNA TGTGCCAGCAGCCCTACACGACTAGATTTGACCGGGGAGCTGTTTTTT. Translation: CASSPTRLDLTGELFF.